This TCR beta chain appears in the sequencing data of a study of blood T cell repertoires in COVID-19 (TCRdb year 2020). About the full investigation: Samples covering the acute and convalescent phases of COVID-19 were provided by collaborators in the United States, Italy and Spain. The prospective study material was composed of cDNA or gDNA derived from T cells, B-cell-depleted T cells, or PBMCs. The repertoires were released in a freely available public database meant as a resource for research on the immune response to SARS-CoV-2. Sample metadata almost always included a de-identified subject ID, COVID-19 status, age in years and sex. Where available, HLA class I and class II types were obtained from metadata supplied by the sample provider rather than from assay-based typing. The samples were drawn from the first 160 participants of the ongoing ImmuneRACE study and from 1,254 subjects provided by 6 global collaborators. The dataset comprised deeply sampled blood TCRbeta repertoires from subjects exposed to, actively infected with, or recovered from COVID-19.

V lost 2 bases and J lost 6 bases; the stretch between them is 13 bases long. For CDR1 and CDR2, the germline V gene lists MDHEN and SYDVKM. From the cysteine up to the phenylalanine, the CDR3 has a length of 14 residues. Of the read, only the CDR3 DNA is kept; its 42 bases are in frame from base 1. Remarks on this clone: Its recognized antigen is unknown. One base away there is no much larger clone; base qualities are not given.

TCRbeta CDR3 regions were amplified from genomic DNA by means of the immunoSEQ Assay, a bias-controlled multiplex PCR. As for how the authors treated the data: Within the assay, amplification of reference gene primers was used to estimate how many nucleated cells each sample contained. To quantify the absolute abundance of each unique TCRbeta CDR3 rearrangement, sequence reads were collapsed and filtered. For each sample, productive Simpson clonality was calculated by taking the square root of Simpson's diversity index across productive rearrangements. This is the immuneACCESS table as TCRdb keeps it, with only in-frame sequences that have V and J called. A part of the clones is gone; compared with another copy, unresolved V genes explain less than half, and the rest is unexplained. V, J and clone size were drawn from that table, and D and trimming were deduced from the DNA. This sample gives about 140,000 clones in total; more than 70% of them show up just once. The ten biggest clones cover about 5.5% of the sample.

Participants in the prospective study were enrolled through a virtual design, were aged about 18 to 100 years, and lived in roughly 24 United States geographic areas. In the prospective study, cohorts were assigned on the basis of participant-reported clinical history obtained from a screening survey and a study questionnaire. Each participant in the prospective study had whole blood, serum and a nasopharyngeal or oropharyngeal swab collected by mobile phlebotomists. Participants in the prospective study had the option to provide additional blood draws and questionnaires over an approximately 2-month period. Blood samples from the prospective study were shipped frozen or at room temperature prior to DNA extraction. The research as a whole found: The quantity of clinical and demographic metadata differed by source and by participant and was supplied without curation.

Sequences were obtained from PBMCs or T cells enriched from blood (not recorded which). In this chain, TRBV28 is recombined with TRBJ1-1; the D segment could be TRBD1, given 5 matching bases. The TCR comes from a man in his forties or fifties with acute COVID-19. CDR3 sequence: CASSLRRGVAEAFF. At the DNA level, the sequence is TGTGCCAGCAGTTTACGGAGGGGAGTCGCTGAAGCTTTCTTT.